Listed below are T cell receptor beta chains from one sample, sequenced in a study of identical twins. TCRdb processed the 5' RACE reads anew with MiXCR; each CDR3 protein has one entry. This table holds about 530,000 distinct CDR3 sequences, approximately 20% found once. The sample also formed part of further work on yellow fever vaccine responses in identical twins.

Sequenced material: CD4+ T cells sorted from blood. The receptors were sampled from a woman aged 18-29 years in good health. CDR3s include the opening cysteine and the closing phenylalanine or tryptophan. D genes are given only for firm matches. Expanded clones get a size class; other rows say once, few or many, or leave the size out.

size,V,D,J,DNA,CDR3
few,TRBV6-2/TRBV6-3,NA,TRBJ1-2,TGTGCCAGCAGTTACTCAGACAGGACTGGCTACACCTTC,CASSYSDRTGYTF
few,TRBV5-1,NA,TRBJ2-5,TGCGCCAGCAGCTTGTTAGGGGGGGCCCAACAGACCCAGTACTTC,CASSLLGGAQQTQYF
NA,TRBV20-1,NA,TRBJ1-2,TGCAGTGCCAAGGACACAGCAGACTATGGCTACACCTTC,CSAKDTADYGYTF
once,TRBV5-5,TRBD2,TRBJ2-7,TGTGCCAGCAGCGCGATGGGGCGGGGGTCCTACGAGCAGTACTTC,CASSAMGRGSYEQYF
many,TRBV20-1,NA,TRBJ2-3,TGCAGTGCTAGTCCAGTCACAGATACGCAGTATTTT,CSASPVTDTQYF
few,TRBV5-1,NA,TRBJ2-5,TGCGCCAGCAGCTTGGGCTCCTTTGAGACCCAGTACTTC,CASSLGSFETQYF
few,TRBV6-2/TRBV6-3,TRBD2,TRBJ2-3,TGTGCCAGCAGTTACTCGAAAGTCGGGACTAGCGGGGGGGGCGGCGATACGCAGTATTTT,CASSYSKVGTSGGGGDTQYF
few,TRBV20-1,NA,TRBJ2-3,TGCAGTGCTAGAGACCTGAGACAAAACACAGATACGCAGTATTTT,CSARDLRQNTDTQYF
NA,TRBV12-3/TRBV12-4,NA,TRBJ2-1,TGTGCCAGCAGTTTTCCAACCGGAGGACCCAATGAGCAGTTCTTC,CASSFPTGGPNEQFF
NA,TRBV2,NA,TRBJ1-1,TGTGCCAGCAGTGATAGGACCCAAGAGGGCACTGAAGCTTTCTTT,CASSDRTQEGTEAFF
NA,TRBV6-5,NA,TRBJ2-1,TGTGCCAGCAGTTACGGGCCCTCCTACAATGAGCAGTTCTTC,CASSYGPSYNEQFF
NA,TRBV10-2,NA,TRBJ2-7,TGCGCCAGCAGTGACCCCGGGACGACCTACGAGCAGTACTTC,CASSDPGTTYEQYF
NA,TRBV12-3/TRBV12-4,NA,TRBJ2-3,TGTGCCAGCAGTCTCTATGCCGGGCCTAGTTCTCTTACGCAGTATTTT,CASSLYAGPSSLTQYF
NA,TRBV12-3/TRBV12-4,NA,TRBJ2-3,TGTGCCAGCAGTTTCGGAACTAGGTCTAGCACAGATACGCAGTATTTT,CASSFGTRSSTDTQYF
NA,TRBV18,TRBD1,TRBJ1-4,TGTGCCAGCTCACCGACATGGACAGGGGCCTATGAAAAACTGTTTTTT,CASSPTWTGAYEKLFF
NA,TRBV6-5,TRBD1,TRBJ1-5,TGTGCCAGCAGTTACTCGGGACAGGGTAATCAGCCCCAGCATTTT,CASSYSGQGNQPQHF
many,TRBV29-1,NA,TRBJ2-5,TGCAGTGCTTGTCGGGATTTACAAGAGACCCAGTACTTC,CSACRDLQETQYF
few,TRBV6-5,TRBD1,TRBJ2-2,TGTGCCAGCAGTTACTCTGGGACAGGGGGTCTTGGGCTGTTTTTT,CASSYSGTGGLGLFF